The 25 T cell receptor beta chains reported below all come from one sample, sequenced in a study of blood T cells in healthy people across ages. Through a sample-barcoded 5' primer and a J-beta primer mix, a second PCR was run for 7 to 11 cycles. A single record per CDR3 protein comes from TCRdb applying MiXCR to the 5' RACE reads. The sample has hundreds of thousands of distinct CDR3 sequences; around 32% are singletons. Material for sequencing was blood. All receptors derive from a woman over 75 in good health.

This clonotype was counted ten times or more. This rearrangement joins TRBV4-2 to TRBJ1-5; no firm D call. Germline V gene sequence: CDR1 LGHNA, CDR2 YNFKEQ. CDR3 size: 14 residues. The V end was cut by 5 bases, the J end by 4 bases, with 12 bases between. CDR3 residues: CASSSMSSNQPQHF. CDR3 nucleotide sequence: TGTGCCAGCAGCTCCATGTCCTCGAATCAGCCCCAGCATTTT.

This clonotype was detected a few times. Since a much larger clone is just one base distant, this may be a read error. V usage is TRBV20-1 and J usage is TRBJ2-3; 9 bases map to TRBD2. CDR3 size: 15 residues. Germline V gene sequence: CDR1 DFQATT, CDR2 SNEGSKA (reference sequence). The CDR3 region has the DNA TGCAGTACTAGAGTATCTAGCGGGGATACAGATACGCAGTATTTT. Translating it yields CSTRVSSGDTDTQYF.

This clonotype was recorded a few times. A much bigger clone sits one base away, suggesting this may be a read error. The chain couples TRBV11-3 to TRBJ2-1; perhaps TRBD2 as D (5 bases). The CDR3 extends over 13 amino acids. Between the trimmed V and J ends, which lost 4 bases and 8 bases, there was a span of 12 bases. Germline V CDR1 and CDR2: SGHNT, YENEEA. The CDR3 sequence: CASSSSSTYEQFF. Written as DNA, the CDR3 is TGTGCCAGCAGCTCTAGCAGTACCTATGAGCAGTTCTTC.

This clonotype was counted ten times or more. The gene calls are TRBV5-1 and TRBJ1-1; D unclear. The CDR3 loop spans 13 amino acids. V was clipped by 2 bases and J by 4 bases, with 9 bases between them. CDR1 is SGHRS, CDR2 YFSETQ, per germline. CDR3 protein: CASSLSWGTEAFF. Here the CDR3 DNA reads TGCGCCAGCAGCTTATCTTGGGGCACTGAAGCTTTCTTT.

V gene TRBV5-6 combines with J gene TRBJ2-1; D is uncertain. Between the trimmed V and J ends, which lost 5 bases and 0 bases, there was a span of 9 bases. The CDR3 extends over 14 amino acids. Germline CDR1 reads SGHDT; CDR2 reads YYEEEE. The CDR3 protein is CASRDASSYNEQFF. The CDR3 nucleotides read TGTGCCAGCAGGGATGCGAGCTCCTACAATGAGCAGTTCTTC.

The J gene is TRBJ1-5, the V gene TRBV30; D remains ambiguous. This CDR3 has 13 residues. Germline V gives CDR1 GTSNPN, CDR2 SVGIG (reference sequence). The V end was cut by 2 bases, the J end by 3 bases, with 8 bases between. The CDR3 coding sequence is TGTGCCTGGAGTAGTCAGCTCAATCAGCCCCAGCATTTT. This gives the protein CAWSSQLNQPQHF. Supplemented by reference TRBV30 and TRBJ1-5, the full variable domain reads SQTIHQWPATLVQPVGSPLSLECTVEGTSNPNLYWYRQAAGRGLQLLFYSVGIGQISSEVPQNLSASRPQDRQFILSSKKLLLSDSGFYLCAWSSQLNQPQHFGDGTRLSIL.

V gene TRBV10-2 combines with J gene TRBJ2-1; a possible D gene is TRBD2 (5 bases). Germline-derived CDR1 and CDR2 are WSHSY and SAAADI. The V gene lost 2 bases and the J gene lost 1 base, with 15 bases spanning the gap. The CDR3 length is 17 residues. The CDR3 loop reads CASSEDGGPRSYNEQFF. The CDR3 DNA is TGCGCCAGCAGTGAGGACGGCGGGCCCCGGTCCTACAATGAGCAGTTCTTC.

This clonotype was counted ten times or more. The chain carries TRBV7-3 and TRBJ2-7, with TRBD2 as a possible D gene (6 bases). CDR1 and CDR2 (germline): SGHTA, FQGTGA. V was shortened by 5 bases and J by 7 bases, with 18 bases between the two germline ends. There are 14 residues in the CDR3. Written as DNA, the CDR3 is TGTGCCAGCAGCCCCTTAGGGAGGCCCCTGGAGCAGTACTTC. It encodes CASSPLGRPLEQYF.

The chain carries TRBV20-1 and TRBJ2-5; TRBD2 agrees at 7 bases. The CDR3 length is 16 residues. J was trimmed by 1 base and V by 5 bases; bases with no gene match: 13. From germline, CDR1 is DFQATT and CDR2 SNEGSKA (reference sequence). The CDR3 DNA follows: TGCAGTGCTGGGTGGGGGGGGAGACTACCCCAAGAGACCCAGTACTTC. Translated, it gives CSAGWGGRLPQETQYF.

The sample holds a few counts of this clonotype. V is TRBV20-1 and J is TRBJ1-5, with TRBD1 identical over 7 bases. This CDR3 contains 14 residues. V lost 3 bases, J lost 2 bases, and 4 bases stayed unmatched. CDR1 and CDR2 (germline): DFQATT, SNEGSKA (reference sequence). CDR3: CSARLDRRNQPQHF. The CDR3 nucleotides are TGCAGTGCTAGGCTGGACAGGCGCAATCAGCCCCAGCATTTT.

J is TRBJ2-7 and V is TRBV28; D gene ambiguous. The CDR3 sequence is 14 residues long. The V gene's germline CDR1 is MDHEN and CDR2 SYDVKM. V lost 6 bases and J lost 7, with 19 bases in between. The CDR3 DNA reads TGTGCCAGCAGGAGCCGGACCTCCTACAATGAGCAGTACTTC. Its translation: CASRSRTSYNEQYF.

The sample holds many counts of this clonotype. The J gene is TRBJ1-2, the V gene TRBV6-5; TRBD1 might be the D (5 bases). Germline V gene lookup returns CDR1 MNHEY and CDR2 SVGAGI. The V end was cut by 10 bases, the J end by 6 bases, with 24 bases between. The CDR3 loop spans 15 amino acids. DNA for the CDR3: TGTGCCACCCAAACAGGACGGAGAATGGCGGATGGCTACACCTTC. Its protein is CATQTGRRMADGYTF.

This clonotype was detected a few times. The V call is TRBV6-5, the J call TRBJ1-5, with D perhaps TRBD1 (6 bases). The CDR3 is 14 residues long. V was cut by 8 bases and J by 11 bases, with 22 bases left in between. Germline V gene lookup returns CDR1 MNHEY and CDR2 SVGAGI. The CDR3 sequence: CASADTGSSLAQHF. The CDR3 DNA reads TGTGCCAGCGCCGATACAGGGTCCTCGTTGGCCCAGCATTTT.

There are many counts of this clonotype. The rearrangement joins TRBV20-1 to TRBJ2-1; tentative D call: TRBD1 (5 bases). V was cut by 2 bases and J by 7 bases, with 9 bases left in between. This CDR3 has 12 residues. The germline V gene has CDR1 DFQATT and CDR2 SNEGSKA (reference sequence). Here the CDR3 DNA reads TGCAGTGCTAGACTACAGGCTAATGAGCAGTTCTTC. It encodes CSARLQANEQFF.

This sequence joins TRBV10-3 and TRBJ1-1; TRBD1 agrees at 7 bases. The junction had 2 bases not matched to a gene; V was cut back by 0 bases and J by 1 base. This CDR3 contains 15 residues. Germline lookup yields CDR1 ENHRY and CDR2 SYGVKD. CDR3 DNA: TGTGCCATCAGTGAGTCGGACAGGCGGAACACTGAAGCTTTCTTT. Protein product: CAISESDRRNTEAFF.

The V and J genes are TRBV6-6 and TRBJ2-7; 7 bases are shared with TRBD1. The V gene's germline CDR1 is MNHNY and CDR2 SVGAGI (reference sequence). The length of the CDR3 is 17 residues. Trimming at V came to 5 bases and at J to 5 bases, leaving 18 bases not matched to a gene. DNA of the CDR3: TGTGCCAGCAGTCAGGGGGTCGGAACAGACGACCAGGACGAGCAGTACTTC. This codes for CASSQGVGTDDQDEQYF.

As regards this clonotype: The junction departs from the called germline gene at one end, perhaps through a read error. The V call is TRBV5-1, the J call TRBJ1-1; D may be TRBD1 (5 bases). The CDR3 runs 16 residues. Germline V gives CDR1 SGHRS, CDR2 YFSETQ. This chain's CDR3 is CASSLSGGGGNAEAFF. CDR3 nucleotides: TGCGCCAGCAGCTTGTCCGGGGGTGGCGGGAACGCTGAAGCTTTCTTT. Filled out from reference TRBV5-1 and TRBJ1-1, the complete variable domain reads KAGVTQTPRYLIKTRGQQVTLSCSPISGHRSVSWYQQTPGQGLQFLFEYFSETQRNKGNFPGRFSGRQFSNSRSEMNVSTLELGDSALYLCASSLSGGGGNAEAFFGQGTRLTVV.

This clonotype has at least ten counts. Here the CDR3 DNA reads TGCAGCGGGTTAGATGCGGGTTCCTACGAGCAGTACTTC. Its translation: CSGLDAGSYEQYF. This chain joins TRBV29-1 and TRBJ2-7; tentative D call: TRBD2 (5 bases). With 7 bases removed from V and 1 base from J, the gap between germline ends came to 14 bases. Germline CDR1 is SQVTM and CDR2 is ANQGSEA. This CDR3 is built from 13 residues.

As regards this clonotype: At one of its ends the junction is not consistent with the germline gene, which may arise from a read error. The chain recombines TRBV3-1 with TRBJ1-1, with D hard to call. Germline V gives CDR1 LGHDT, CDR2 YNNKEL (reference sequence). The CDR3 has 13 residues. The CDR3 DNA reads TGTGTCAGCAGCCAAGTCGCGGGCACTGAAGCTTTCTTT. Translating gives CVSSQVAGTEAFF.

The CDR3 is CAWRSGTGNTGELFF. The CDR3 DNA reads as TGTGCCTGGAGGAGCGGGACAGGCAACACCGGGGAGCTGTTTTTT. The V and J genes are TRBV30 and TRBJ2-2; maybe TRBD1 (8 bases). This CDR3 region has 15 residues. CDR1 and CDR2 from the germline V gene are GTSNPN and SVGIG (reference sequence). Trimming took 3 bases from V and 2 from J, leaving 13 bases between them.

This clonotype was detected ten times or more. The rearrangement uses TRBV20-1 and TRBJ2-1; the D gene is possibly TRBD2 (7 bases). The V end lost 1 base, the J end lost 8 bases, and 9 bases lay between the germline ends. This CDR3 comprises 12 residues. Germline loops: CDR1 DFQATT, CDR2 SNEGSKA (reference sequence). The CDR3 reads CSARGGGYEQFF. DNA of the CDR3: TGCAGTGCTAGAGGGGGGGGCTATGAGCAGTTCTTC.

This clonotype was observed many times. A read error may produce the germline difference seen at one junction end. The chain uses TRBV7-3 and TRBJ2-3; 7 nucleotides align to TRBD2. The CDR3 is 12 residues long. Germline V gene lookup returns CDR1 SGHTA and CDR2 FQGTGA. CDR3 nucleotide sequence: TGCGCCAGCAGCCCGGGGGGAGATACGCAGTATTTT. This sequence encodes CASSPGGDTQYF.

Concerning this clonotype: This could be a read error, since a much larger clone is one nucleotide away. This sequence joins TRBV5-1 and TRBJ2-5, with D possibly TRBD2 on 6 matching bases. V was shortened by 7 bases and J by 5 bases, with 21 bases between the two germline ends. CDR3 length: 15 amino acids. Germline V gene data show CDR1 as SGHRS and CDR2 as YFSETQ. The CDR3 reads CASRDPLLGLETQYF. Written as DNA, the CDR3 is TGCGCCAGCCGAGACCCGCTTTTGGGACTTGAGACCCAGTACTTC.

In regard to this clonotype: Being one base from a much bigger clone, this may be a read error. The chain joins TRBV30 to TRBJ2-1, with D possibly TRBD1 on 5 matching bases. The end of the DNA fits TRBJ2-7 better, so the J call may be wrong. The CDR3 has 13 amino acids. Germline V gene lookup returns CDR1 GTSNPN and CDR2 SVGIG (reference sequence). CDR3 bases: TGTGCCTGGAGCTTCAGGGCCTACAATGAGCAGTACTTC. This encodes CAWSFRAYNEQYF.

This clonotype was seen ten or more times. The V call is TRBV5-6, the J call TRBJ2-4; D unresolved. The V and J ends lost 4 bases and 6 bases respectively, with 11 bases between them. Germline values: CDR1 SGHDT, CDR2 YYEEEE. The CDR3 loop spans 13 amino acids. Here the CDR3 reads CASSPQEVNIQYF. The DNA of the CDR3 is TGTGCCAGCAGCCCCCAAGAGGTAAACATTCAGTACTTC.